Listed below are T cell receptor beta chains from one sample, sequenced in a study of CD8+ T cells in alopecia areata. Generated by immunoSEQ multiplex PCR, the TCRdb table keeps only in-frame clones and is missing some. The table has 150,000 to 200,000 clones, around 50% seen once; the top ten hold roughly 14%. Sample: CD4+ T cells sorted from blood, taken at week 0. The receptors stem from a human donor with alopecia areata. Both conserved end residues are part of each CDR3. Each record gives: clone size, J gene, D gene, V gene, CDR3 DNA, CDR3 protein. The D gene is left open where the match is weak. Not every row has a clone size; where given, it reads once, few, many or a size class.

few	TRBJ1-1	NA	TRBV7-2	TGTGCCAGCAGCTTAGGGTATGAAGCTTTCTTT	CASSLGYEAFF
NA	TRBJ2-5	NA	TRBV7-2	TGTGCCAGCAGCCCCCCAAAGATGGGGGGGGCCCGAGGCCAAGAGACCCAGTACTTC	CASSPPKMGGARGQETQYF
NA	TRBJ2-1	TRBD2	TRBV29-1	TGCAGCGCGGAGACTAGCGGGGTGAACAATGAGCAGTTCTTC	CSAETSGVNNEQFF
few	TRBJ2-7	NA	TRBV9	TGTGCCAGCAGCCCAGAGGGGGGATTCTCCTACGAGCAGTACTTC	CASSPEGGFSYEQYF
NA	TRBJ2-2	NA	TRBV11-3	TGTGCCAGCAGCTCGTCCAGGGCCGGGGAGCTGTTTTTT	CASSSSRAGELFF
few	TRBJ2-7	TRBD1	TRBV30	TGTGCCTGGAGTAGGGACAGGCCGACCTACGAGCAGTACTTC	CAWSRDRPTYEQYF
NA	TRBJ1-4	TRBD1	TRBV30	TGTGCCTGGAGGAAAAGGACAGGGGGCGCATCGAGCTTTGAAAAACTGTTTTTT	CAWRKRTGGASSFEKLFF
few	TRBJ2-5	NA	TRBV29-1	TGCAGCGGATACACAGGGACGGGGAAAGAGACCCAGTACTTC	CSGYTGTGKETQYF
NA	TRBJ1-5	NA	TRBV29-1	TGCAGCGTTTGCGAAAATAGCAATCAGCCCCAGCATTTT	CSVCENSNQPQHF
NA	TRBJ2-1	NA	TRBV28	TGTGCCAGCACTATAGATTCCTACAATGAGCAGTTCTTC	CASTIDSYNEQFF